This T cell receptor beta chain was recorded in a study of blood T cell repertoires in COVID-19. This clone has a handful of counts. Authors' methods: From reference gene primer amplification, estimates of nucleated cell counts were derived. Method: immunoSEQ multiplex PCR; TCRdb's copy keeps in-frame clones and lacks some. The V and J calls and clone size were taken over from that table, and D and trimming were inferred from the DNA. The sample contains about 35,000 clones, 75% to 90% of which appear only once. The junction had 6 bases not matched to a gene; V was cut back by 3 bases and J by 7 bases. In germline, CDR1 is SGHDN, CDR2 FVKESK. The length of the CDR3 is 14 residues.

Sample: peripheral blood. The TCR originated in a human donor in a cohort sampled during active or convalescent COVID-19. The donor label of this sample is uncertain. V usage is TRBV14 and J usage is TRBJ1-2; the match to TRBD1 covers 9 bases. Written as DNA, the CDR3 is TGTGCCAGCAGCCACCGACAGGGGGACGGTGGCTACACCTTC. It codes for CASSHRQGDGGYTF.